This entry describes one T cell receptor beta chain. In the source study's methods: Estimated nucleated cell counts came from reference gene primer amplification. Repertoires were generated with immunoSEQ multiplex PCR, while TCRdb's copy carries only in-frame clones and drops some. V, J and clone size reflect that table, while D and trimming were determined from the DNA. The sample lists some 170,000 clones, roughly 82% occurring once. These data originate in a study of blood T cell repertoires in COVID-19. Study-wide context: The samples span acute and convalescent COVID-19 from the United States, Italy and Spain. PBMCs, B-cell-depleted T cells, or T cells provided the cDNA or gDNA that made up the material.

The CDR3 has 17 residues. CDR1 is LNHDA and CDR2 is SQIVND in the germline V gene (reference sequence). Trimming removed 7 bases from V and 2 bases from J; junction bases left unmatched: 11. The clonotype originates from a woman in her seventies with acute or convalescent COVID-19. This rearrangement joins TRBV19 to TRBJ2-2; 9 bases fit TRBD2. The sequencing sample was made of peripheral blood. The CDR3 nucleotides read TGTGCCAGTAAGGAAAAAAGCGGGGGGTTTAACACCGGGGAGCTGTTTTTT. Its protein is CASKEKSGGFNTGELFF.